A selection of T cell receptor beta chains follows, all from one sample in a study of blood T cell repertoires in COVID-19. The repertoire was sequenced with immunoSEQ multiplex PCR; TCRdb's copy has only in-frame clones and lacks some. The sample includes hundreds of thousands of clones, approximately 81% of them seen just once. Sample: peripheral blood. These receptors originate from a woman aged 80 or older with active or convalescent COVID-19. Each CDR3 is given with its conserved first and last residue. A D gene is named only where the DNA matches it firmly. Only part of the rows carry a size: once, few, many, or a class if the clone is expanded.

len: 13
j_gene: TRBJ2-7
v_gene: TRBV12-3/TRBV12-4
abundance: few
d_gene: TRBD2
CDR3nt: TGTGCCAGCAGACTAGCGGGAGGAGTCGAGCAGTACTTC
CDR3aa: CASRLAGGVEQYF

len: 15
j_gene: TRBJ2-1
v_gene: TRBV28
abundance: -
d_gene: TRBD1
CDR3nt: TGTGCCAGCAGCAAAGCCGGGACAGGGTATAATGAGCAGTTCTTC
CDR3aa: CASSKAGTGYNEQFF

len: 14
j_gene: TRBJ1-1
v_gene: TRBV7-2
abundance: few
d_gene: -
CDR3nt: TGTGCCAGCAGCCCAAGGGGGGGGAACACTGAAGCTTTCTTT
CDR3aa: CASSPRGGNTEAFF

len: 17
j_gene: TRBJ2-6
v_gene: TRBV27
abundance: -
d_gene: TRBD1
CDR3nt: TGTGCCAGCAGTTCGGGACAGGGGGTCTCTGGGGCCAACGTCCTGACTTTC
CDR3aa: CASSSGQGVSGANVLTF

len: 15
j_gene: TRBJ2-7
v_gene: TRBV6-2/TRBV6-3
abundance: -
d_gene: TRBD2
CDR3nt: TGTGCCAGCAGTTATAGGAGCGGGAGGGCCTACGAGCAGTACTTC
CDR3aa: CASSYRSGRAYEQYF

len: 15
j_gene: TRBJ2-3
v_gene: TRBV4-1
abundance: -
d_gene: -
CDR3nt: TGCGCCAGCAGCCACGATAGTGCGGGCCGTATTTCGGAGTATTTT
CDR3aa: CASSHDSAGRISEYF

len: 13
j_gene: TRBJ2-7
v_gene: TRBV12-3/TRBV12-4
abundance: -
d_gene: -
CDR3nt: TGTGCCAGCAGTTTCCCCGACATGCACGAGCAGTACTTC
CDR3aa: CASSFPDMHEQYF

len: 15
j_gene: TRBJ2-7
v_gene: TRBV6-5
abundance: -
d_gene: TRBD1
CDR3nt: TGTGCCAGCAGTTACCAAGGACAGGGGGCCTACGAGCAGTACTTC
CDR3aa: CASSYQGQGAYEQYF

len: 13
j_gene: TRBJ2-7
v_gene: TRBV6-5
abundance: -
d_gene: -
CDR3nt: TGTGCCAGCAGGACCCCCGGGACCTACGAGCAGTACTTC
CDR3aa: CASRTPGTYEQYF

len: 15
j_gene: TRBJ2-1
v_gene: TRBV5-1
abundance: -
d_gene: TRBD2
CDR3nt: TGCGCCAGCAGCTTGACTAGCGGCTCCTACAATGAGCAGTTCTTC
CDR3aa: CASSLTSGSYNEQFF

len: 13
j_gene: TRBJ1-1
v_gene: TRBV7-3
abundance: -
d_gene: TRBD1
CDR3nt: TGTGCCAGCAGAAATCAGGGGGCCACTGAAGCTTTCTTT
CDR3aa: CASRNQGATEAFF

len: 16
j_gene: TRBJ1-2
v_gene: TRBV4-2
abundance: -
d_gene: -
CDR3nt: TGTGCCAGCAGCCAGGCTGGGGGGTCTCCTAACTATGGCTACACCTTC
CDR3aa: CASSQAGGSPNYGYTF

len: 15
j_gene: TRBJ2-6
v_gene: TRBV2
abundance: -
d_gene: -
CDR3nt: TGTGCCAGCAGTGAAGGAGGGTATGGGGCCAACGTCCTGACTTTC
CDR3aa: CASSEGGYGANVLTF

len: 14
j_gene: TRBJ2-7
v_gene: TRBV9
abundance: -
d_gene: -
CDR3nt: TGTGCCAGCAGCGTAGCTCCAGGGCCCTACGAGCAGTACTTC
CDR3aa: CASSVAPGPYEQYF

len: 16
j_gene: TRBJ1-1
v_gene: TRBV6-6
abundance: -
d_gene: -
CDR3nt: TGTGCCAGCAGTCCGGGGGTCTTGGGAATGAACACTGAAGCTTTCTTT
CDR3aa: CASSPGVLGMNTEAFF

len: 17
j_gene: TRBJ1-6
v_gene: TRBV28
abundance: -
d_gene: TRBD1
CDR3nt: TGTGCCAGCAGTTTGGTCAGGGGGCCTACCGCGAATTCACCCCTCCACTTT
CDR3aa: CASSLVRGPTANSPLHF

len: 15
j_gene: TRBJ2-3
v_gene: TRBV9
abundance: -
d_gene: -
CDR3nt: TGTGCCAGCAGCGTAGGCCAGCGCAGCACAGATACGCAGTATTTT
CDR3aa: CASSVGQRSTDTQYF

len: 14
j_gene: TRBJ2-3
v_gene: TRBV27
abundance: once
d_gene: TRBD2
CDR3nt: TGTGCCAGCAGTTTACGGGGGGGGACAGATACGCAGTATTTT
CDR3aa: CASSLRGGTDTQYF

len: 15
j_gene: TRBJ2-3
v_gene: TRBV13
abundance: once
d_gene: -
CDR3nt: TGTGCCAGCAGCTTGGGAACAGGGCGGGCAGATACGCAGTATTTT
CDR3aa: CASSLGTGRADTQYF

len: 14
j_gene: TRBJ2-5
v_gene: TRBV13
abundance: -
d_gene: TRBD1
CDR3nt: TGTGCCAGCAGCTATACAGGGGAGCAAGAGACCCAGTACTTC
CDR3aa: CASSYTGEQETQYF

len: 13
j_gene: TRBJ2-7
v_gene: TRBV19
abundance: few
d_gene: -
CDR3nt: TGTGCCAGTAAGGACAGAGCCTCCTACGAGCAGTACTTC
CDR3aa: CASKDRASYEQYF

len: 13
j_gene: TRBJ1-5
v_gene: TRBV7-2
abundance: -
d_gene: -
CDR3nt: TGTGCCAGCAGTTCGCAGGGCAAGCAGCCCCAGCATTTT
CDR3aa: CASSSQGKQPQHF

len: 14
j_gene: TRBJ2-5
v_gene: TRBV18
abundance: -
d_gene: TRBD2
CDR3nt: TGTGCCAGCTCACCGGCTAGCGGACAAGAGACCCAGTACTTC
CDR3aa: CASSPASGQETQYF

len: 14
j_gene: TRBJ1-5
v_gene: TRBV5-8
abundance: -
d_gene: -
CDR3nt: TGTGCCACCGCTCTCGACCAGGGCAATCAGCCCCAGCATTTT
CDR3aa: CATALDQGNQPQHF

len: 19
j_gene: TRBJ2-3
v_gene: TRBV6-2/TRBV6-3
abundance: -
d_gene: TRBD2
CDR3nt: TGTGCCAGCAGTGCAAACCCCAGACTAGCGGGGGGCTTCTCAGATACGCAGTATTTT
CDR3aa: CASSANPRLAGGFSDTQYF

len: 13
j_gene: TRBJ2-7
v_gene: TRBV25-1
abundance: -
d_gene: TRBD2
CDR3nt: TGTGCCAGCAGTACGGGAGGGGGCTACGAGCAGTACTTC
CDR3aa: CASSTGGGYEQYF

len: 15
j_gene: TRBJ1-3
v_gene: TRBV30
abundance: once
d_gene: -
CDR3nt: TGTGCCTGGAGCCGGGACACATACTCTGGAAACACCATATATTTT
CDR3aa: CAWSRDTYSGNTIYF

len: 17
j_gene: TRBJ1-6
v_gene: TRBV9
abundance: -
d_gene: TRBD1
CDR3nt: TGTGCCAGCAGCGTCGGACAGGCGCGCTCCTATAATTCACCCCTCCACTTT
CDR3aa: CASSVGQARSYNSPLHF

len: 15
j_gene: TRBJ1-5
v_gene: TRBV5-1
abundance: -
d_gene: TRBD1
CDR3nt: TGCGCCAGCAGCTTGGCGACAGGGGAAAATCAGCCCCAGCATTTT
CDR3aa: CASSLATGENQPQHF

len: 16
j_gene: TRBJ2-2
v_gene: TRBV3-1/TRBV3-2
abundance: -
d_gene: -
CDR3nt: TGTGCCAGCAGCCTTGGTGGGGGGTCGGGCACCGGGGAGCTGTTTTTT
CDR3aa: CASSLGGGSGTGELFF

len: 13
j_gene: TRBJ1-2
v_gene: TRBV28
abundance: -
d_gene: -
CDR3nt: TGTGCCAGCAGCCGCGGTGGGAGCTATGGCTACACCTTC
CDR3aa: CASSRGGSYGYTF

len: 14
j_gene: TRBJ2-5
v_gene: TRBV5-1
abundance: -
d_gene: TRBD1
CDR3nt: TGCGCCAGCAGCCCTGGGACAGGGATCGAGACCCAGTACTTC
CDR3aa: CASSPGTGIETQYF

len: 14
j_gene: TRBJ2-2
v_gene: TRBV6-5
abundance: -
d_gene: -
CDR3nt: TGTGCCAGCAGTTACCTCAGGGGCGGCGGGGAGCTGTTTTTT
CDR3aa: CASSYLRGGGELFF

len: 14
j_gene: TRBJ2-5
v_gene: TRBV11-3
abundance: -
d_gene: -
CDR3nt: TGTGCCAGCAGCTTAGGGCGCGGAGGGGAGACCCAGTACTTC
CDR3aa: CASSLGRGGETQYF

len: 17
j_gene: TRBJ2-2
v_gene: TRBV6-1
abundance: -
d_gene: -
CDR3nt: TGTGCCAGCAGTGCCAACCTCGGGATCAGGGGTCGCGGGGAGCTGTTTTTT
CDR3aa: CASSANLGIRGRGELFF

len: 15
j_gene: TRBJ2-1
v_gene: TRBV18
abundance: -
d_gene: TRBD1
CDR3nt: TGTGCCAGCTCACCGGGACAGGTGTATAACGATGAGCAGTTCTTC
CDR3aa: CASSPGQVYNDEQFF

len: 16
j_gene: TRBJ2-7
v_gene: TRBV4-2
abundance: few
d_gene: TRBD2
CDR3nt: TGTGCCAGCAGCTACCTATCTAGCGGAGAGGGCTACGAGCAGTACTTC
CDR3aa: CASSYLSSGEGYEQYF

len: 15
j_gene: TRBJ2-3
v_gene: TRBV19
abundance: -
d_gene: TRBD1
CDR3nt: TGTGCCAGTACTCAAACAGGGGCCGGGGCAGATACGCAGTATTTT
CDR3aa: CASTQTGAGADTQYF

len: 15
j_gene: TRBJ2-1
v_gene: TRBV5-1
abundance: few
d_gene: -
CDR3nt: TGCGCCAGCAGCTTGGAACTGGTCTCCTACAATGAGCAGTTCTTC
CDR3aa: CASSLELVSYNEQFF

len: 14
j_gene: TRBJ1-1
v_gene: TRBV6-6
abundance: -
d_gene: -
CDR3nt: TGTGCCAGCAGTTACTCGCAGGGCGAAGCTGAAGCTTTCTTT
CDR3aa: CASSYSQGEAEAFF

len: 16
j_gene: TRBJ1-6
v_gene: TRBV25-1
abundance: -
d_gene: -
CDR3nt: TGTGCCAGCAGTGATTCCGGGGCAGGGGTAGGATCACCCCTCCACTTT
CDR3aa: CASSDSGAGVGSPLHF

len: 14
j_gene: TRBJ2-7
v_gene: TRBV14
abundance: -
d_gene: -
CDR3nt: TGTGCCAGCAGCCAAGGACAGGGAGGCTACGAGCAGTACTTC
CDR3aa: CASSQGQGGYEQYF

len: 16
j_gene: TRBJ1-3
v_gene: TRBV5-4
abundance: -
d_gene: TRBD1
CDR3nt: TGTGCCAGCAGCATAGGGACAGCACTCTCTGGAAACACCATATATTTT
CDR3aa: CASSIGTALSGNTIYF

len: 14
j_gene: TRBJ2-7
v_gene: TRBV10-2
abundance: -
d_gene: -
CDR3nt: TGCGCCAGCAGTGAGGACTCCACGTTCTACGAGCAGTACTTC
CDR3aa: CASSEDSTFYEQYF

len: 15
j_gene: TRBJ1-6
v_gene: TRBV30
abundance: -
d_gene: TRBD1
CDR3nt: TGTGCCTGGAGCGCCATGGACAGGGAAAATTCACCCCTCCACTTT
CDR3aa: CAWSAMDRENSPLHF